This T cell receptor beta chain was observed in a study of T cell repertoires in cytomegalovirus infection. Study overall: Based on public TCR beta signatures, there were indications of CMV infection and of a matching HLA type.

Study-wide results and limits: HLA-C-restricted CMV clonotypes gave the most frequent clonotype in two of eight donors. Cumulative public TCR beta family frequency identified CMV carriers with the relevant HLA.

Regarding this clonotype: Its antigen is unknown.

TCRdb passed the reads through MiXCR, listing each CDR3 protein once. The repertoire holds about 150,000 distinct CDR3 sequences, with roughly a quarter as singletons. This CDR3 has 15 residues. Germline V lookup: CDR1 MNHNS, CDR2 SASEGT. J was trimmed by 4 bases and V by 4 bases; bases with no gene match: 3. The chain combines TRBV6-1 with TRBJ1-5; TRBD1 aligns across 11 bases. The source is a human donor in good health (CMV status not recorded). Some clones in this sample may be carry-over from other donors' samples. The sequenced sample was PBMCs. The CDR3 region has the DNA TGTGCCAGCAGTGCCGGGACAGGGGGTAATCAGCCCCAGCATTTT. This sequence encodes CASSAGTGGNQPQHF.